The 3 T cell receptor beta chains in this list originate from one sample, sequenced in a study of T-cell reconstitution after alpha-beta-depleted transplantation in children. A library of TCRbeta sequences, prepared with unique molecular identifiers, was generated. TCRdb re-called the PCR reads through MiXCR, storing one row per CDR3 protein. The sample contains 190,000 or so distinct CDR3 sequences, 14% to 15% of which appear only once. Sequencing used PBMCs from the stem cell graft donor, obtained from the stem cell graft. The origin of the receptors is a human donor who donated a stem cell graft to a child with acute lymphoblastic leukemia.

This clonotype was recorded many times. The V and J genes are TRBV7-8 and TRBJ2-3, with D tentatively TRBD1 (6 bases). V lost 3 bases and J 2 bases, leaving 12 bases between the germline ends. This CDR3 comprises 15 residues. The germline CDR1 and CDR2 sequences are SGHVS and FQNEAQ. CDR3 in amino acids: CASSLTGPVTDTQYF. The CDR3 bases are TGTGCCAGCAGCTTGACAGGTCCCGTCACAGATACGCAGTATTTT.

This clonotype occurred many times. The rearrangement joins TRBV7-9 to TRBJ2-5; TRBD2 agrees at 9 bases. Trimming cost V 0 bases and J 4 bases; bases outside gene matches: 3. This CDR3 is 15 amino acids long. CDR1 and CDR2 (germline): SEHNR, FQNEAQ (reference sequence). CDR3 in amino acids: CASSLASGRGETQYF. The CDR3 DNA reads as TGTGCCAGCAGCTTAGCTAGCGGGAGAGGAGAGACCCAGTACTTC. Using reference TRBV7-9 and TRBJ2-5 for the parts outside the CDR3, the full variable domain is DTGVSQNPRHKITKRGQNVTFRCDPISEHNRLYWYRQTLGQGPEFLTYFQNEAQLEKSRLLSDRFSAERPKGSFSTLEIQRTEQGDSAMYLCASSLASGRGETQYFGPGTRLLVL.

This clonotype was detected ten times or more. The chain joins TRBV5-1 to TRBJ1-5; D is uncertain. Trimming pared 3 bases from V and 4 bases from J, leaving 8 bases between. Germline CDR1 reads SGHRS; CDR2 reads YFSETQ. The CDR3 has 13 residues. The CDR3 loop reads CASSSQPNQPQHF. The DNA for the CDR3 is TGCGCCAGCAGCTCACAGCCGAATCAGCCCCAGCATTTT.